The present TCR beta chain was sequenced within a study of OX40 agonist ivuxolimab in advanced cancers. Study at large: Ivuxolimab, which patients received intravenously every 2 weeks, was dosed at 0.01 to 10 mg/kg. Study-level points and caveats: Relative to CD4+ cells, CD8+ T cells on average had more expanded clones.

Germline CDR1 reads SGHNT; CDR2 reads YYREEE (reference sequence). The CDR3 contains 15 residues. Trimming took 7 bases from V and 6 from J, leaving 22 bases between them. Baseline was the first blood sampling point, followed by cycle 4 day 1 and cycle 7 day 1. For this clone: Its cognate antigen is unknown.

Profiling relied on immunoSEQ multiplex PCR, and the TCRdb table lists in-frame clones only, not all of them. The data contain tens of thousands of clones, more than 70% of them singletons. This specimen was CD4+ or CD8+ T cells sorted from blood, taken in a trial of the OX40 agonist ivuxolimab. This TCR derives from an adult with an advanced solid tumor such as melanoma, head and neck, liver or kidney cancer. The chain is built from TRBV5-4 and TRBJ1-2; D is possibly TRBD1 (6 bases). The CDR3 coding sequence is TGTGCCAGCTTATCCAACAACAGGGTTTCGGATGGCTACACCTTC. Translation gives CASLSNNRVSDGYTF.